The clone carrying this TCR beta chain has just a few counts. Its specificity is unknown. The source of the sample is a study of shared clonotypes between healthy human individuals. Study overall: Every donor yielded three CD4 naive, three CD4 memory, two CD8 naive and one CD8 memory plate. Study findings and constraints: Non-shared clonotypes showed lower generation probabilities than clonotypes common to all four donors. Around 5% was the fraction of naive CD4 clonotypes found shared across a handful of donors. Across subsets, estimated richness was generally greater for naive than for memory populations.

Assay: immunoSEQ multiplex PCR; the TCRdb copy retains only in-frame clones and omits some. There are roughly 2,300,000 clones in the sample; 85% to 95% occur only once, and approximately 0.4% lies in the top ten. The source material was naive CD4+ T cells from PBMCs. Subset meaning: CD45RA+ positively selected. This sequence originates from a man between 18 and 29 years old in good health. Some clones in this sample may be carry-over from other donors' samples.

The CDR3 nucleotides are TGTGCCAGCATCCCCACGCTATTGGGCTACACCTTC. It codes for CASIPTLLGYTF. The chain uses TRBV11-3 and TRBJ1-2, with D hard to call. V lost 7 bases, J lost 8 bases, and 14 bases lay in between. Looked up from germline, CDR1 is SGHNT and CDR2 is YENEEA. The CDR3 is 12 residues long.